This paragraph reports one T cell receptor beta chain. Its matching antigen is unknown. This sample stems from a study of CXCR3-negative and CXCR3-positive naive CD8 T cells. General observations from the study: Naive CXCR3-positive cells had TRB CDR3s more hydrophobic than those of CXCR3-negative naive cells. Diversity in memory CD8+ cells fell much lower than the comparably high levels seen in both naive subsets. Naive cells that were CXCR3-negative or CXCR3-positive used TRBV-TRBJ genes alike, while memory cells diverged.

In preparing the TRB cDNA libraries, 5' RACE with UMI labels was used. Reprocessing the 5' RACE reads, TCRdb reports a single entry for every CDR3 protein and omits DNA. This sample's table has under 150,000 distinct CDR3 sequences. CDR3 length: 15 residues. CDR1 and CDR2 from the germline V gene are SGHRS and YFSETQ. This receptor was taken from a human donor in good health. Some clones in this sample may be carry-over from other donors' samples. The source material was naive CXCR3+ CD8+ T cells from blood. Indicated subset: CD45RO-CCR7+CD27+CD95- naive CD8+ T cells expressing CXCR3 (TNR3+). The chain carries TRBV5-1 and TRBJ2-7; the D call from TCRdb, TRBD2, cannot be confirmed without DNA. The CDR3 region is CASSLADGEAREQYF.